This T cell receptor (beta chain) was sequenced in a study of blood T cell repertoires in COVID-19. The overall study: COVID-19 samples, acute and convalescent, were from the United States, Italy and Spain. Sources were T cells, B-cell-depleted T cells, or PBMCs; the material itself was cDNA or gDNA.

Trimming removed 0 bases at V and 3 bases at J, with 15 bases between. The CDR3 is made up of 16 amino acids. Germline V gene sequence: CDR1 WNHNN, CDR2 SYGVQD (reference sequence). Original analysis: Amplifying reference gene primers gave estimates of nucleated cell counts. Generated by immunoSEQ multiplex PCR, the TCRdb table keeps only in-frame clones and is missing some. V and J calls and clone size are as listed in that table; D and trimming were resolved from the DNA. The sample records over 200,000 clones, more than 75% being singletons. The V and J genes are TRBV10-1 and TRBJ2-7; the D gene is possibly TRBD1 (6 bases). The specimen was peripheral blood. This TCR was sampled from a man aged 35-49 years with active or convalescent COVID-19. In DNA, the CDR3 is TGCGCCAGCAGTGAGTCCCGGGACATCCCATTCTACGAGCAGTACTTC. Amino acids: CASSESRDIPFYEQYF.